This passage covers 29 T cell receptor beta chains from one sample sequenced in a study of T cell repertoires and HLA-DP antigens. These receptors are not linked to any known antigen. Sequencing was performed with immunoSEQ multiplex PCR; in TCRdb, only in-frame clones are kept and a portion is missing. The sample carries roughly 70,000 clones, around three quarters recorded once. The specimen sequenced was CD4+ T cells from PBMCs. These receptors came from a man aged 60 to 75 in good health and CMV-seronegative.

This chain uses TRBV15 with TRBJ2-7; tentative D call: TRBD1 (6 bases). The CDR3 consists of 14 residues. Germline values: CDR1 LNHNV, CDR2 YYDKDF (reference sequence). V lost 0 bases and J 4 bases, leaving 10 bases between the germline ends. The CDR3 reads CATSRDGQGYEQYF. The CDR3 DNA follows: TGTGCCACCAGCAGAGATGGTCAGGGGTACGAGCAGTACTTC.

The chain uses TRBV7-2 and TRBJ2-3; D is uncertain. Germline CDR1 reads SGHTA; CDR2 reads FQGNSA. Trimming took off 5 bases at V and 2 bases at J, with 14 bases between the two ends. The CDR3 length is 15 residues. Written as DNA, the CDR3 is TGTGCCAGCAGCCCAGAGAGTTATTACACAGATACGCAGTATTTT. Its protein product is CASSPESYYTDTQYF.

The table lists this clone with a count of one. V is TRBV6-1 and J is TRBJ2-7; 8 bases are a match to TRBD1. V shed 1 base and J 3 bases; nucleotides not matched to a gene: 5. The germline CDR1 and CDR2 sequences are MNHNS and SASEGT. The CDR3 length is 15 residues. DNA of the CDR3: TGTGCCAGCAGTGAAGTCCATGGACAGGGCTACGAGCAGTACTTC. Amino acid sequence: CASSEVHGQGYEQYF.

V is TRBV10-3 and J is TRBJ1-3, with 7 bases matching TRBD1. The CDR3 totals 15 residues. The germline V gene encodes CDR1 ENHRY and CDR2 SYGVKD. V was pared by 6 bases and J by 1 base, with 6 bases of the junction left unmatched. DNA for the CDR3: TGTGCCATCAGCGCGACAGGGCGGTCTGGAAACACCATATATTTT. Its translation: CAISATGRSGNTIYF.

The table lists this clone with a few counts. This chain joins TRBV11-3 and TRBJ2-1, with TRBD1 identical over 7 bases. There are 15 residues in the CDR3. The J segment lost 2 bases and the V segment lost 8 bases, leaving 9 bases of the junction unmatched. The germline gives CDR1 SGHNT, CDR2 YENEEA. The CDR3 spells CASPRQGTTYNEQFF. The CDR3 DNA is TGTGCCAGCCCCAGACAGGGAACGACCTACAATGAGCAGTTCTTC. The full variable domain, with the rest looked up from reference TRBV11-3 and TRBJ2-1, is EAGVVQSPRYKIIEKKQPVAFWCNPISGHNTLYWYLQNLGQGPELLIRYENEEAVDDSQLPKDRFSAERLKGVDSTLKIQPAELGDSAVYLCASPRQGTTYNEQFFGPGTRLTVL.

The genes are TRBV6-5 and TRBJ1-1; D remains unclear. This CDR3 is 14 amino acids long. Germline assignment: CDR1 MNHEY and CDR2 SVGAGI. Deletions cut 2 bases from V and 1 base from J, with 8 bases between. CDR3 sequence: CASSYLGGNTEAFF. CDR3 DNA: TGTGCCAGCAGTTACCTCGGAGGGAACACTGAAGCTTTCTTT.

CDR3: CASSSGAGRAGANVLTF. The CDR3 DNA sequence: TGTGCCAGCAGCTCCGGAGCGGGAAGGGCTGGGGCCAACGTCCTGACTTTC. The V and J genes are TRBV7-2 and TRBJ2-6, with 7 bases identical to TRBD2. After removal of 4 bases from V and 2 bases from J, the junction contained 8 bases not matched to a gene. Germline CDR1 and CDR2: SGHTA and FQGNSA. This CDR3 is built from 17 residues.

The chain carries TRBV7-2 and TRBJ2-3; D unclear. V was pared by 10 bases and J by 0 bases, with 11 bases between. Germline CDR1 reads SGHTA; CDR2 reads FQGNSA. The CDR3 loop spans 13 amino acids. The CDR3 here is CATARASTDTQYF. The CDR3 nucleotides are TGTGCCACCGCCCGGGCTAGCACAGATACGCAGTATTTT. Full variable domain (missing parts from reference TRBV7-2 and TRBJ2-3): GAGVSQSPSNKVTEKGKDVELRCDPISGHTALYWYRQSLGQGLEFLIYFQGNSAPDKSGLPSDRFSAERTGGSVSTLTIQRTQQEDSAVYLCATARASTDTQYFGPGTRLTVL.

The sample holds a few counts of this clone. The chain joins TRBV18 to TRBJ1-4; maybe TRBD1 (5 bases). The CDR3 loop spans 13 amino acids. Trimming removed 7 bases at V and 2 bases at J, with 8 bases between. Per the germline V gene, CDR1 is KGHSH and CDR2 is LQKENI. The CDR3 region has the DNA TGTGCCAGCTTCAGGGCCACTAATGAAAAACTGTTTTTT. It specifies CASFRATNEKLFF.

This clone ranks as medium-sized. The chain has TRBV25-1 and TRBJ1-1; 8 positions agree with TRBD1. The V gene end was trimmed by 7 bases and the J gene end by 1 base; junction bases not matched to a gene: 8. The germline V gene encodes CDR1 MGHDK and CDR2 SYGVNS. This CDR3 comprises 15 residues. The CDR3 here is CASMVQGARNTEAFF. CDR3 nucleotides: TGTGCCAGCATGGTGCAGGGGGCTCGGAACACTGAAGCTTTCTTT.

V and J are TRBV7-2 and TRBJ2-3; either TRBD1 or TRBD2 may supply D (5 bases each). Germline V gene data show CDR1 as SGHTA and CDR2 as FQGNSA. The length of the CDR3 is 17 residues. V lost 5 bases, J lost 1 base, and 19 bases lay in between. CDR3 loop: CASSLFGGVSGTDTQYF. DNA of the CDR3: TGTGCCAGCAGCCTATTTGGGGGAGTCTCGGGCACAGATACGCAGTATTTT.

V gene TRBV4-1 combines with J gene TRBJ1-5, with TRBD1 as a possible D gene (6 bases). V lost 5 bases to trimming and J lost 6 bases, with 14 bases between them. Germline-derived CDR1 and CDR2 are MGHRA and YSYEKL. The length of the CDR3 is 14 residues. The CDR3 reads CASSEHQGTQPQHF. The DNA for the CDR3 is TGCGCCAGCAGCGAACATCAGGGGACTCAGCCCCAGCATTTT.

This chain links TRBV30 with TRBJ2-3; 8 nucleotides match TRBD2. V lost 3 bases to trimming and J lost 3 bases; unmatched junction nucleotides: 11. CDR1 is GTSNPN and CDR2 is SVGIG in the germline V gene (reference sequence). CDR3 length equals 16 residues. In DNA form, the CDR3 reads TGTGCCTGGAGCGTACCTAGCGGGTATTTGACAGATACGCAGTATTTT. Protein: CAWSVPSGYLTDTQYF.

The chain carries TRBV5-4 and TRBJ1-2, with TRBD1 matching 8 bases. V dropped 3 bases and J dropped 0; count of bases not matched to a gene: 7. The CDR3 is made up of 16 amino acids. Per germline, CDR1 SGHNT and CDR2 YYREEE (reference sequence). This CDR3 reads CASSWGDRPPNYGYTF. DNA of the CDR3: TGTGCCAGCAGCTGGGGGGACAGGCCGCCTAACTATGGCTACACCTTC.

The chain has TRBV7-8 and TRBJ2-2; D remains ambiguous. The CDR3 totals 17 residues. Germline CDR1 SGHVS, CDR2 FQNEAQ. V was shortened by 3 bases and J by 2 bases, with 16 bases between the two germline ends. CDR3 coding DNA: TGTGCCAGCAGCTTCGGAACACGGGTCGGTAACACCGGGGAGCTGTTTTTT. Translating it yields CASSFGTRVGNTGELFF.

V is TRBV9 and J is TRBJ2-3, with TRBD2 as a possible D gene (5 bases). CDR1 and CDR2 from the germline V gene are SGDLS and YYNGEE. V dropped 0 bases and J dropped 5 bases, with 10 bases sitting between them. CDR3 length: 14 residues. The CDR3 coding sequence is TGTGCCAGCAGCGTAGTCCGCGAGGGAGATACGCAGTATTTT. The encoded protein is CASSVVREGDTQYF.

J is TRBJ1-6 and V is TRBV7-9; D not resolved. This CDR3 has 13 residues. Germline V lookup: CDR1 SEHNR, CDR2 FQNEAQ (reference sequence). V lost 5 bases and J 7 bases, leaving 9 bases between the germline ends. The CDR3 loop reads CASSPGPNSPLHF. The DNA for the CDR3 is TGTGCCAGCAGCCCGGGCCCCAATTCACCCCTCCACTTT.

This chain connects TRBV7-2 to TRBJ1-2; 8 positions agree with TRBD1. Trimming removed 5 bases from V and 5 bases from J; junction bases left unmatched: 13. This CDR3 is 16 amino acids long. Germline CDR1 reads SGHTA; CDR2 reads FQGNSA. CDR3 DNA: TGTGCCAGCAGCCCTACAGGGGGTCGGCTACCATATGGCTACACCTTC. The encoded protein is CASSPTGGRLPYGYTF.

V usage is TRBV4-3 and J usage is TRBJ2-3, with TRBD2 matching over 10 bases. V shed 1 base and J 3 bases; nucleotides not matched to a gene: 7. This CDR3 has 17 residues. The germline gives CDR1 LGHNA, CDR2 YSLEER. DNA of the CDR3: TGCGCCAGCAGCCAAGGTGCTAGCGGGAGTGTGACAGATACGCAGTATTTT. It codes for CASSQGASGSVTDTQYF.

The chain uses TRBV4-3 and TRBJ1-1; D is possibly TRBD1 (6 bases). Germline CDR1 is LGHNA and CDR2 is YSLEER. Trimming removed 0 bases at V and 0 bases at J, with 17 bases between. CDR3 size: 18 residues. CDR3 in DNA: TGCGCCAGCAGCCAAGATTTACAGGGAGGCCACATGAACACTGAAGCTTTCTTT. This sequence encodes CASSQDLQGGHMNTEAFF.

The chain recombines TRBV28 with TRBJ2-3, with TRBD1 matching 10 bases. V was pared by 5 bases and J by 2 bases, with 1 base of the junction left unmatched. CDR1 is MDHEN, CDR2 SYDVKM, per germline. This CDR3 contains 14 residues. The CDR3 bases are TGTGCCAGCAGTGGGACAGGGGACACAGATACGCAGTATTTT. It codes for CASSGTGDTDTQYF.

This clone showed up just a few times. This sequence joins TRBV7-3 and TRBJ2-2; a possible D gene is TRBD1 (6 bases). Looked up from germline, CDR1 is SGHTA and CDR2 is FQGTGA. V gave up 5 bases and J gave up 4 bases, with 14 bases separating them. The CDR3 runs 15 residues. CDR3 residues: CASSQQGGGTGELFF. CDR3 in DNA: TGTGCCAGCAGCCAACAGGGTGGAGGCACCGGGGAGCTGTTTTTT.

This chain uses TRBV7-8 with TRBJ2-1; 8 nucleotides match TRBD2. Germline V gene sequence: CDR1 SGHVS, CDR2 FQNEAQ. V was clipped by 0 bases and J by 9 bases; unmatched bases: 13. CDR3 length: 17 amino acids. In nucleotides, the CDR3 is TGTGCCAGCAGCTTAGCTCGAGTACTAGCGGCCCCAGGTGAGCAGTTCTTC. The encoded protein is CASSLARVLAAPGEQFF.

This rearrangement joins TRBV20-1 to TRBJ2-4; D ambiguous. Germline CDR1 reads DFQATT; CDR2 reads SNEGSKA (reference sequence). CDR3 length equals 11 residues. Trimming took off 4 bases at V and 8 bases at J, with 9 bases between the two ends. CDR3 sequence reads: CSANEMDIQYF. Written as DNA, the CDR3 is TGCAGTGCTAACGAAATGGACATTCAGTACTTC.

The V and J genes are TRBV19 and TRBJ2-1; D possibly matches TRBD1 or TRBD2 (5 bases each). The CDR3 is 14 residues long. Germline CDR1 reads LNHDA; CDR2 reads SQIVND (reference sequence). The V end was cut by 6 bases, the J end by 9 bases, with 18 bases between. In DNA, the CDR3 is TGTGCCAGTAGAACCGGGACCCCCGGGGCTGAGCAGTTCTTC. Translated: CASRTGTPGAEQFF.

The chain has TRBV18 and TRBJ2-7, with TRBD1 identical over 9 bases. Trimming at V came to 4 bases and at J to 6 bases, leaving 7 bases not matched to a gene. Germline V gene lookup returns CDR1 KGHSH and CDR2 LQKENI. The CDR3 has 14 amino acids. The CDR3 DNA reads as TGTGCCAGCTCACAGTCGGGACAGGGAACCGAGCAGTACGTC. Protein sequence: CASSQSGQGTEQYV.

This clone was detected a few times. V and J are TRBV19 and TRBJ1-5, with 9 bases identical to TRBD1. Trimming took 4 bases from V and 6 from J; bases not matched to a gene: 13. CDR3 length: 17 residues. Germline V gene sequence: CDR1 LNHDA, CDR2 SQIVND (reference sequence). The DNA for the CDR3 is TGTGCCAGTAGTAGAGGAGGACAGGGGCCGGGCCGTCAGCCCCAGCATTTT. Amino acids: CASSRGGQGPGRQPQHF.

The CDR3 nucleotides read TGTGCCAGCAGGGGGTCAGGGCAAGAGACCCAGTACTTC. Translation: CASRGSGQETQYF. The gene calls are TRBV6-5 and TRBJ2-5; TRBD1 might be the D (5 bases). The CDR3 consists of 13 residues. CDR1 is MNHEY, CDR2 SVGAGI, per germline. Trimming stripped 6 bases from V and 2 bases from J, with 10 bases between.

The CDR3 nucleotides are TGTGCCAGCAGTAGAGAACTAGGGCCTGGCGGGGAGCTGTTTTTT. Protein: CASSRELGPGGELFF. The chain links TRBV6-5 to TRBJ2-2, with D tentatively TRBD2 (5 bases). Germline CDR1 MNHEY, CDR2 SVGAGI. Trimming pared 5 bases from V and 7 bases from J, leaving 17 bases between. This CDR3 is built from 15 residues.